These T cell receptor beta chains were read from a single sample in a study of cytomegalovirus exposure and HLA in healthy donors. The repertoire was sequenced with immunoSEQ multiplex PCR; TCRdb's copy has only in-frame clones and lacks some. The repertoire consists of roughly 150,000 clones, with roughly 75% occurring once and the leading ten covering about 11%. Sequenced input: PBMCs. The source of these receptors is a man in his late teens or twenties in good health and CMV-seropositive. CDR3s include the opening cysteine and the closing phenylalanine or tryptophan. D genes are given only for firm matches. A row's size may be missing; if present it is once, few, many or a size class.

J gene: TRBJ2-5
D gene: TRBD2
V gene: TRBV7-9
clone size: -
CDR3 protein: CASSTWTSANQETQYF
CDR3 DNA: TGTGCCAGCAGCACGTGGACTAGCGCAAACCAAGAGACCCAGTACTTC

J gene: TRBJ2-1
D gene: TRBD2
V gene: TRBV2
clone size: few
CDR3 protein: CASSAREGALNEQFF
CDR3 DNA: TGTGCCAGCAGCGCGCGGGAGGGAGCGCTGAATGAGCAGTTCTTC

J gene: TRBJ1-4
D gene: -
V gene: TRBV29-1
clone size: -
CDR3 protein: CSVVTGRAYEKLFF
CDR3 DNA: TGCAGCGTCGTGACGGGCAGGGCTTACGAAAAACTGTTTTTT

J gene: TRBJ2-3
D gene: -
V gene: TRBV19
clone size: once
CDR3 protein: CASSFRLRTDTQYF
CDR3 DNA: TGTGCCAGTAGTTTTCGACTTCGCACAGATACGCAGTATTTT

J gene: TRBJ2-1
D gene: TRBD1
V gene: TRBV7-2
clone size: -
CDR3 protein: CASSTNRGPSDEQFF
CDR3 DNA: TGTGCCAGCAGCACTAACAGGGGGCCGTCGGATGAGCAGTTCTTC

J gene: TRBJ2-1
D gene: TRBD2
V gene: TRBV7-9
clone size: -
CDR3 protein: CSSSLLAGGQDEQFF
CDR3 DNA: TGTTCCAGCAGCTTACTAGCGGGAGGGCAGGATGAGCAGTTCTTC

J gene: TRBJ2-2
D gene: TRBD2
V gene: TRBV9
clone size: -
CDR3 protein: CASSTRLAGYTGELFF
CDR3 DNA: TGTGCCAGCAGCACCCGACTAGCGGGTTACACCGGGGAGCTGTTTTTT

J gene: TRBJ1-5
D gene: -
V gene: TRBV7-2
clone size: -
CDR3 protein: CASSHDTGRPQHF
CDR3 DNA: TGTGCCAGCAGCCACGACACCGGCCGGCCCCAGCATTTT

J gene: TRBJ2-2
D gene: -
V gene: TRBV15
clone size: few
CDR3 protein: CATSRDEGRTGELFF
CDR3 DNA: TGTGCCACCAGCAGAGATGAAGGGAGGACCGGGGAGCTGTTTTTT

J gene: TRBJ2-7
D gene: -
V gene: TRBV5-4
clone size: few
CDR3 protein: CASSPPGGKYNEQYF
CDR3 DNA: TGTGCCAGCAGCCCCCCCGGAGGAAAGTATAACGAGCAGTACTTC

J gene: TRBJ2-2
D gene: TRBD2
V gene: TRBV19
clone size: -
CDR3 protein: CASLQGSGRSGELFF
CDR3 DNA: TGTGCCAGTCTCCAGGGGAGCGGGAGGTCCGGGGAGCTGTTTTTT

J gene: TRBJ2-7
D gene: -
V gene: TRBV28
clone size: -
CDR3 protein: CASSLTGSGIWRYF
CDR3 DNA: TGTGCCAGCAGTTTAACAGGGTCAGGGATCTGGAGGTACTTC

J gene: TRBJ2-7
D gene: TRBD1
V gene: TRBV7-9
clone size: -
CDR3 protein: CASSRPGQGLESYEQYF
CDR3 DNA: TGTGCCAGCAGCAGGCCGGGACAGGGGCTTGAGTCCTACGAGCAGTACTTC

J gene: TRBJ2-7
D gene: -
V gene: TRBV28
clone size: -
CDR3 protein: CATLGSSDRYEQYF
CDR3 DNA: TGTGCCACCCTGGGGTCTAGCGACCGCTACGAGCAGTACTTC

J gene: TRBJ2-2
D gene: TRBD1
V gene: TRBV28
clone size: -
CDR3 protein: CASKEGGRTGELFF
CDR3 DNA: TGTGCCAGCAAAGAAGGGGGCCGCACCGGGGAGCTGTTTTTT

J gene: TRBJ2-7
D gene: -
V gene: TRBV28
clone size: -
CDR3 protein: CASSLWQGGTYEQYF
CDR3 DNA: TGTGCCAGCAGTTTATGGCAAGGGGGTACCTACGAGCAGTACTTC

J gene: TRBJ2-7
D gene: TRBD1
V gene: TRBV7-2
clone size: -
CDR3 protein: CASSRTGREQYF
CDR3 DNA: TGTGCCAGCAGCCGGACAGGGCGAGAGCAGTACTTC

J gene: TRBJ2-7
D gene: TRBD2
V gene: TRBV29-1
clone size: -
CDR3 protein: CSVENVRRGGGREQYF
CDR3 DNA: TGCAGCGTTGAAAATGTTAGGAGGGGCGGGGGGCGCGAGCAGTACTTC

J gene: TRBJ2-2
D gene: TRBD1
V gene: TRBV15
clone size: -
CDR3 protein: CATSFGGQSGELFF
CDR3 DNA: TGTGCCACCAGCTTTGGGGGACAGAGCGGGGAGCTGTTTTTT

J gene: TRBJ1-3
D gene: TRBD1
V gene: TRBV5-4
clone size: -
CDR3 protein: CASSSGQGNTIYF
CDR3 DNA: TGTGCCAGCAGCTCGGGACAGGGAAACACCATATATTTT

J gene: TRBJ2-7
D gene: -
V gene: TRBV7-7
clone size: few
CDR3 protein: CASSLGQGEEQYF
CDR3 DNA: TGTGCTAGCAGCTTAGGGCAGGGCGAAGAGCAGTACTTC

J gene: TRBJ1-4
D gene: -
V gene: TRBV25-1
clone size: -
CDR3 protein: CASSGGGANNEKLFF
CDR3 DNA: TGTGCCAGCAGTGGAGGAGGGGCGAACAATGAAAAACTGTTTTTT

J gene: TRBJ2-7
D gene: TRBD1
V gene: TRBV4-1
clone size: -
CDR3 protein: CASSQGYRGTYEQYF
CDR3 DNA: TGCGCCAGCAGCCAAGGGTACAGGGGCACCTACGAGCAGTACTTC

J gene: TRBJ2-7
D gene: TRBD2
V gene: TRBV18
clone size: once
CDR3 protein: CASSPGTSGSYEQYF
CDR3 DNA: TGTGCCAGCTCACCCGGGACTAGCGGGAGCTACGAGCAGTACTTC

J gene: TRBJ2-1
D gene: -
V gene: TRBV5-3
clone size: -
CDR3 protein: CARSRSVDEQFF
CDR3 DNA: TGTGCCAGAAGCCGATCAGTCGATGAGCAGTTCTTC

J gene: TRBJ2-5
D gene: -
V gene: TRBV5-1
clone size: once
CDR3 protein: CASSLRLQETQYF
CDR3 DNA: TGCGCCAGCAGCTTAAGACTACAAGAGACCCAGTACTTC

J gene: TRBJ2-1
D gene: TRBD2
V gene: TRBV19
clone size: -
CDR3 protein: CASSILRLAGGGRHEQFF
CDR3 DNA: TGTGCCAGTAGTATCCTGCGACTAGCGGGAGGGGGGCGACATGAGCAGTTCTTC

J gene: TRBJ1-2
D gene: -
V gene: TRBV2
clone size: once
CDR3 protein: CASSAFGAGEGYPF
CDR3 DNA: TGTGCCAGCAGTGCTTTTGGGGCAGGGGAAGGCTACCCCTTC

J gene: TRBJ2-1
D gene: TRBD2
V gene: TRBV19
clone size: -
CDR3 protein: CASIGTSGSHNEQFF
CDR3 DNA: TGTGCCAGTATCGGGACTAGCGGGAGTCACAATGAGCAGTTCTTC

J gene: TRBJ1-2
D gene: TRBD1
V gene: TRBV4-1
clone size: -
CDR3 protein: CASSQRTGTYGYTF
CDR3 DNA: TGCGCCAGCAGCCAAAGGACAGGGACCTATGGCTACACCTTC

J gene: TRBJ2-7
D gene: TRBD2
V gene: TRBV15
clone size: -
CDR3 protein: CATSRAGGGDSYEQYF
CDR3 DNA: TGTGCCACCAGCAGAGCCGGGGGAGGGGATTCCTACGAGCAGTACTTC

J gene: TRBJ2-1
D gene: TRBD2
V gene: TRBV7-2
clone size: -
CDR3 protein: CASSSNSGRANEQFF
CDR3 DNA: TGTGCCAGCAGCTCAAATAGCGGGAGGGCCAATGAGCAGTTCTTC

J gene: TRBJ2-7
D gene: -
V gene: TRBV28
clone size: -
CDR3 protein: CASNSGLRGKQYF
CDR3 DNA: TGTGCCAGCAACTCGGGGTTAAGAGGGAAGCAGTACTTC

J gene: TRBJ1-2
D gene: TRBD1
V gene: TRBV5-4
clone size: few
CDR3 protein: CASSPRGLYGYTF
CDR3 DNA: TGTGCCAGCAGCCCCAGGGGGCTCTATGGCTACACCTTC

J gene: TRBJ1-1
D gene: TRBD1
V gene: TRBV30
clone size: -
CDR3 protein: CAWGGQVGSEAFF
CDR3 DNA: TGTGCCTGGGGGGGACAGGTCGGCTCTGAAGCTTTCTTT

J gene: TRBJ2-3
D gene: -
V gene: TRBV15
clone size: -
CDR3 protein: CATSSGILTDTQYF
CDR3 DNA: TGTGCCACCAGCAGCGGGATCCTCACAGATACGCAGTATTTT

J gene: TRBJ2-2
D gene: TRBD2
V gene: TRBV2
clone size: -
CDR3 protein: CASKASGGFGRLFF
CDR3 DNA: TGTGCCAGCAAGGCTAGCGGGGGGTTTGGGCGGCTGTTTTTT

J gene: TRBJ2-3
D gene: -
V gene: TRBV7-9
clone size: -
CDR3 protein: CASSLGRDTQYF
CDR3 DNA: TGTGCCAGCAGCTTGGGGAGAGATACGCAGTATTTT

J gene: TRBJ2-1
D gene: TRBD2
V gene: TRBV30
clone size: -
CDR3 protein: CAWSGDRSGTSAFHEQFF
CDR3 DNA: TGTGCCTGGAGTGGGGACAGGTCCGGGACTAGCGCTTTCCATGAGCAGTTCTTC

J gene: TRBJ1-1
D gene: -
V gene: TRBV11-1
clone size: -
CDR3 protein: CASSLYGESTEAFF
CDR3 DNA: TGTGCCAGCAGCTTATACGGGGAATCCACTGAAGCTTTCTTT